These T cell receptor beta chains were read from a single sample in a study of blood T cell repertoires in COVID-19. TCRdb's copy holds only in-frame clones and misses some; the assay was immunoSEQ multiplex PCR. The sample lists roughly 260,000 clones; about 88% were seen once. The sequencing input was peripheral blood. The receptors shown here come from a woman aged 40 to 49 who had recovered from COVID-19. CDR3s include the opening cysteine and the closing phenylalanine or tryptophan. Each record gives: D gene, CDR3 length, V gene, J gene, CDR3 protein. A D gene is named only where the DNA matches it firmly.

-	15	TRBV28	TRBJ1-2	CASSFPRGSSYGYTF
TRBD2	17	TRBV6-2/TRBV6-3	TRBJ2-1	CASSYSPSGSDLNEQFF
-	13	TRBV7-9	TRBJ2-5	CASSPTGLETQYF
TRBD1	19	TRBV4-1	TRBJ1-2	CASSLTTTGTGLFSHGYTF
TRBD2	16	TRBV19	TRBJ2-3	CASSTLAGGPLGTQYF
-	17	TRBV4-1	TRBJ2-7	CASSPGTPGTASYEQYF
-	16	TRBV4-3	TRBJ2-1	CASSQEPSAAYNEQFF
TRBD1	14	TRBV7-2	TRBJ2-2	CASSSTGSNGELFF
-	13	TRBV7-2	TRBJ2-3	CASSLDPPDTQYF
TRBD2	16	TRBV19	TRBJ2-5	CASSILTSGSKETQYF
-	15	TRBV5-6	TRBJ1-1	CASSLGAQGNTEAFF
-	13	TRBV9	TRBJ1-2	CASSVMSEGGYTF
TRBD1	13	TRBV2	TRBJ2-7	CASSDRVSYEQYF